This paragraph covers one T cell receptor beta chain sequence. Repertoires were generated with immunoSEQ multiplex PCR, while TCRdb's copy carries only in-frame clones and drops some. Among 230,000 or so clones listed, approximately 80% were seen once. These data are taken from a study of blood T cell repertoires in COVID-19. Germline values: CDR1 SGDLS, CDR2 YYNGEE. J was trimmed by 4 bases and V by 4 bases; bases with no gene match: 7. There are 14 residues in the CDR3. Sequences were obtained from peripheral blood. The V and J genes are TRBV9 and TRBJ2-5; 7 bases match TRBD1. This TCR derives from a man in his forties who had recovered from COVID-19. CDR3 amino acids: CASSQGQGVETQYF. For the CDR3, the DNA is TGTGCCAGCAGCCAAGGGCAGGGGGTAGAGACCCAGTACTTC.